The clone carrying this T cell receptor beta chain showed up just a few times. Its antigen is unknown. Unique molecular identifiers were incorporated when the TCRbeta library was constructed. Each CDR3 protein is one row after TCRdb ran MiXCR on the PCR reads. The sample has about 980,000 distinct CDR3 sequences; about 30% are singletons. This entry belongs to a study of T-cell reconstitution after alpha-beta-depleted transplantation in children. Overall study findings and caveats: Elevated TCRbeta diversity at day 60 was traced, in some patients, to surviving recipient T cells and thymic progenitors. It was newly produced T cells that mostly accounted for T-cell counts and diversity one year after transplant. Reportedly, only several hundred clones from non-depleted graft cells drove alpha-beta T-cell counts at about two months.

Germline CDR1 is SGHRS and CDR2 is YFSETQ. This CDR3 is built from 16 residues. Trimming left V 0 bases short and J 3 bases short, with 16 bases between. The rearrangement uses TRBV5-1 and TRBJ2-7; weak D call: TRBD2 (5 bases). The receptor was isolated from a boy in the first two years of life who had a stem cell transplant for SCID, so the T cells may come from the graft donor. Sequencing used PBMCs, mostly from graft donor cells, obtained 360 days after TCRalphabeta/CD19-depleted stem cell transplant. The CDR3 DNA is TGCGCCAGCAGCTTGGAGAGGGCCTCGAAGGGCTACGAGCAGTACTTC. Its protein product is CASSLERASKGYEQYF.